This T cell receptor beta chain originates from a study of T cells in lung cancer brain metastases. Study details: A median around 47 weeks separated primary and brain metastasis sampling.

As for this clone: The antigen is undetermined.

The assay was immunoSEQ multiplex PCR, and TCRdb's table has in-frame clones only and misses some. The sample lists 2,300 or so clones, 90% seen once, with approximately 3.7% in the top ten. There are 14 residues in the CDR3. The germline CDR1 and CDR2 sequences are LGHNT and FRNRAP. Trimming shortened V by 5 bases and J by 1 base, and 10 bases separated the two germline ends. Points from the study as a whole: Paired primaries held more unique productive clones than brain metastases (median approximately 4,500 versus 1,500). DNA fragmentation in FFPE samples may have prevented full retrieval of the infiltrating T cell repertoire.

What was sequenced was tumor tissue from the primary lung tumor. The chain uses TRBV12-5 and TRBJ2-3; no reliable D call. This TCR derives from an older man with non-small cell lung cancer. As DNA, the CDR3 is TGTGCTAGTGGTCCCGCAGTCCGCACAGATACGCAGTATTTT. Translation gives CASGPAVRTDTQYF. Supplemented by reference TRBV12-5 and TRBJ2-3, the full variable domain reads DARVTQTPRHKVTEMGQEVTMRCQPILGHNTVFWYRQTMMQGLELLAYFRNRAPLDDSGMPKDRFSAEMPDATLATLKIQPSEPRDSAVYFCASGPAVRTDTQYFGPGTRLTVL.